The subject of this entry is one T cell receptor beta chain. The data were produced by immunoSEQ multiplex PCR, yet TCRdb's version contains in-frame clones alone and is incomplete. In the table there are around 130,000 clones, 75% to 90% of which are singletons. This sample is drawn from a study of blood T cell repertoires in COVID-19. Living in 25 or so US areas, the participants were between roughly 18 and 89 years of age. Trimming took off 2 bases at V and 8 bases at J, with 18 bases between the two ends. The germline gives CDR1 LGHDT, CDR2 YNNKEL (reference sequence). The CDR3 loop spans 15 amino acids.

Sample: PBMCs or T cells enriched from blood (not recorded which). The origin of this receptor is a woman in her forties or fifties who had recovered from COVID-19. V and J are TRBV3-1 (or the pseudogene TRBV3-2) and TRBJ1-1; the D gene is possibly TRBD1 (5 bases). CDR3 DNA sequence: TGTGCCAGCAGCCAACTCCCCCCAGGGAAAGACGAAGCTTTCTTT. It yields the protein CASSQLPPGKDEAFF.